One TCR beta chain is described in this entry. These data originate in a study of blood T cell repertoires in COVID-19. Across the whole study: Samples of COVID-19 (acute and convalescent) were obtained from the United States, Italy and Spain. PBMCs, B-cell-depleted T cells, or T cells were the source of the cDNA or gDNA that made up the material.

V lost 3 bases to trimming and J lost 7 bases, with 18 bases between them. Germline lookup yields CDR1 LGHNT and CDR2 FRNRAP. The CDR3 runs to 15 residues. In the authors' methods: Cell counts per sample came from amplifying reference gene primers. Data came from immunoSEQ multiplex PCR; TCRdb stores just in-frame clones and leaves some out. That table is the source of V, J and clone size, and D and trimming were worked out from the DNA. This table holds about 70,000 clones, about 86% found once. The genes are TRBV12-5 and TRBJ1-2, with D possibly matching TRBD1 (5 bases). What was sequenced was peripheral blood. The TCR was taken from a woman aged 55-69 years with acute or convalescent COVID-19. The CDR3 DNA reads as TGTGCTAGTGGTTTTTCCCCAGGGTTTGTGTCTGGCTACACCTTC. Encoded protein: CASGFSPGFVSGYTF.